This entry describes one T cell receptor beta chain. Its matching antigen is unknown. The sample belongs to a study of OX40 agonist ivuxolimab in advanced cancers. The wider study: Among those enrolled, mean age was 60 years (range about 23 to 79) and 75% to 85% were male. One patient with hepatocellular carcinoma and two with cutaneous melanoma, three in all, had partial responses.

The table came from immunoSEQ multiplex PCR; TCRdb's copy has only in-frame clones and leaves some out. The sample holds 60,000 to 80,000 clones, approximately 82% seen once. Trimming removed 4 bases from V and 0 bases from J, with 9 bases in between. In germline, CDR1 is MNHNY, CDR2 SVGAGI (reference sequence). The CDR3 is 14 residues long. Study outcomes and limitations: Expanded clones were, on average, more numerous among CD8+ T cells than CD4+.

This chain connects TRBV6-6 to TRBJ1-2; unclear D gene. This clonotype was sampled from an adult with an advanced solid tumor such as melanoma, head and neck, liver or kidney cancer. Sequenced material: CD4+ or CD8+ T cells sorted from blood, taken in a trial of the OX40 agonist ivuxolimab. The CDR3 DNA follows: TGTGCCAGCAGTTCGCCTACAGCTAACTATGGCTACACCTTC. It encodes CASSSPTANYGYTF.